Here is one T cell receptor beta chain with its context. Sequencing was performed with immunoSEQ multiplex PCR; in TCRdb, only in-frame clones are kept and a portion is missing. The data show about 16,000 clones, around nine tenths seen once. This entry belongs to a study of technical replicates of blood from a handful of donors. Germline CDR1 SQVTM, CDR2 ANQGSEA. Germline trimming cut 5 bases from V and 9 bases from J; bases unmatched to any gene: 14. CDR3 length equals 15 residues. This receptor was identified in a human donor in good health. Sequenced sample: PBMCs. The chain employs TRBV29-1 and TRBJ2-1; 9 bases map to TRBD2. CDR3 sequence: CSVRYSGSYNGEQFF. The CDR3 nucleotides are TGCAGCGTTCGCTATAGCGGGAGTTATAACGGTGAGCAGTTCTTC.